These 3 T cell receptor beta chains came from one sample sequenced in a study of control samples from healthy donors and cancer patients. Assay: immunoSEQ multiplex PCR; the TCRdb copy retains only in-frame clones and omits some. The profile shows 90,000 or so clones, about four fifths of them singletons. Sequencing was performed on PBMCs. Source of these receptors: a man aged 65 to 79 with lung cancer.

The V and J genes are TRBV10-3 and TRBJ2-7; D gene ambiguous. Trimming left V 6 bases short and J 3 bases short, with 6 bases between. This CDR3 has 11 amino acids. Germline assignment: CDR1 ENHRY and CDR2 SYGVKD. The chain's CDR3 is CAIRNSYEQYF. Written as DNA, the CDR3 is TGTGCCATCAGGAACAGCTACGAGCAGTACTTC.

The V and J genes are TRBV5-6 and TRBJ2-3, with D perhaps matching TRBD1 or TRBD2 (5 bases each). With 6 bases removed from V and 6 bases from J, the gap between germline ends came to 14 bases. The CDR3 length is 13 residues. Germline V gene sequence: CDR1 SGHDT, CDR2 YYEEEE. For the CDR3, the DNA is TGTGCCAGCAACCGGGACGGCCAGGATACGCAGTATTTT. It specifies CASNRDGQDTQYF.

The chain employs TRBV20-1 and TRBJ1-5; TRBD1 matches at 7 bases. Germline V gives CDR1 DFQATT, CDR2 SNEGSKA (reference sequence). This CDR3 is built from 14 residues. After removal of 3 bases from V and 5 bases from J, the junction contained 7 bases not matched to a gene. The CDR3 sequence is CSASQGGRDQPQHF. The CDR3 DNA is TGCAGTGCTAGTCAGGGGGGTAGAGATCAGCCCCAGCATTTT.